This T cell receptor (beta chain) was retrieved from a study of T cells in Graves' hyperthyroidism and ophthalmopathy. Regarding the study as a whole: Ophthalmopathy was distinguished from stable hyperthyroidism by 13 V-J signatures.

Extraction of PBMCs used 8 to 10 ml of fresh peripheral blood. Notes on this clonotype: As yet, its antigen is unknown. The conserved closing phenylalanine or tryptophan is absent in this CDR3, likely reflecting a read error.

RNA transcripts gave rise to amplified TCR beta CDR3 regions. The TCR CDR3 was amplified in a first-round RT-PCR using the HTBI primer set. Via MiXCR, TCRdb re-called the multiplex PCR reads, giving one row per CDR3 protein. The sample records roughly 280,000 distinct CDR3 sequences, about 17% being singletons. This sequence originates from a woman in her sixties or seventies with Graves' ophthalmopathy. Sequencing used blood.

The CDR3 here is CASSLEQGDSPLHS. CDR3 DNA: TGCGCCAGCAGCTTAGAACAGGGGGATTCACCCCTCCACTCT. The rearrangement uses TRBV5-1 and TRBJ1-6; 8 nucleotides agree with TRBD1. The CDR3 loop spans 14 amino acids. Germline assignment: CDR1 SGHRS and CDR2 YFSETQ. V shed 2 bases and J 8 bases; nucleotides not matched to a gene: 3.